One sample yielded the 27 T cell receptor beta chains listed below, sequenced in a study of shared clonotypes between healthy human individuals (dated by TCRdb to 2019 to 2021). CD8 naive samples consisted of CD45RO-negative cells that were positively selected for CCR7, yielding a CD45RA+CCR7+ population without TemRA cells. Library creation used the immunoSEQ multiplex PCR assay. The source is immuneACCESS, and TCRdb retained only in-frame sequences with V and J called. Part of the clones is not carried over; for the studies checked, unresolved V genes explain less than half of this, and the remainder is unexplained. This sample holds around 2,000,000 clones; approximately 95% were observed only once. The biggest ten clones account for 1% to 1.5% of the sample. The sample taken for sequencing was naive CD8+ T cells sorted from blood. Per the publication, the cell subset or site label means: CD45RA+CCR7+. The receptors here all came from a young man in good health.

Regarding this clone: It is unclear where the CDR3 begins or ends on the DNA, so no DNA is shown, and the CDR3 is as TCRdb lists it. This rearrangement joins TRBV13 to TRBJ2-3; the D segment call TRBD1 is taken from the table without a DNA check. Germline CDR1 is PRHDT and CDR2 is FYEKMQ (reference sequence). Counting both end residues, the CDR3 totals 15 amino acids. The CDR3 is CASSSSGQYTDTQYF.

The gene calls are TRBV4-2 and TRBJ2-7; TRBD1 aligns across 8 bases. Germline trimming cut 0 bases from V and 1 base from J; bases unmatched to any gene: 8. Germline CDR1 and CDR2: LGHNA and YNFKEQ. The CDR3 spans 17 residues. The CDR3 loop reads CASSQEINRGNSYEQYF. The DNA for the CDR3 is TGTGCCAGCAGCCAAGAGATTAACAGGGGGAATTCCTACGAGCAGTACTTC.

The chain has TRBV5-5 and TRBJ1-4; TRBD1 is a possible D gene (5 bases). The CDR3 covers 15 residues. Germline CDR1 and CDR2: SGHKS and YYEKEE (reference sequence). The germline V and J ends were trimmed by 3 bases and 6 bases, with 15 bases remaining between them. CDR3 DNA sequence: TGTGCCAGCAGCTCCCCGGACACCGAACATGAAAAACTGTTTTTT. It codes for CASSSPDTEHEKLFF.

The rearrangement uses TRBV7-9 and TRBJ2-7, with TRBD2 matching over 9 bases. The germline gives CDR1 SEHNR, CDR2 FQNEAQ (reference sequence). The CDR3 spans 15 residues. With V trimmed by 4 bases and J by 5 bases, 9 bases remained unmatched. The CDR3 region is CASSSFLAGDNEQYF. The CDR3 nucleotides read TGTGCCAGCAGCTCCTTTTTAGCGGGAGACAACGAGCAGTACTTC.

This chain joins TRBV15 and TRBJ2-7; 8 bases are a match to TRBD1. The J segment lost 3 bases and the V segment lost 3 bases, leaving 4 bases of the junction unmatched. Looked up from germline, CDR1 is LNHNV and CDR2 is YYDKDF (reference sequence). CDR3 size: 14 residues. CDR3 sequence: CATSRGQERYEQYF. As DNA, the CDR3 is TGTGCCACCAGCAGGGGACAGGAACGCTACGAGCAGTACTTC.

The V gene is TRBV4-3, the J gene TRBJ2-7; TRBD1 agrees at 10 bases. The V and J ends lost 4 bases and 7 bases, in that order; junction bases with no gene match: 7. The CDR3 sequence is 14 residues long. Germline V gene data show CDR1 as LGHNA and CDR2 as YSLEER. The CDR3 nucleotides are TGCGCCAGCAGCCCCGGGACAGGGGCGGGGGAGCAGTACTTC. It is translated as CASSPGTGAGEQYF.

The chain joins TRBV10-3 to TRBJ2-7; D possibly corresponds to TRBD2 (6 bases). Germline CDR1 is ENHRY and CDR2 is SYGVKD. V was clipped by 6 bases and J by 2 bases, with 14 bases between them. The CDR3 is 14 residues long. The CDR3 sequence: CAISPSGGTYEQYF. CDR3 nucleotides: TGTGCCATCAGCCCGTCCGGGGGTACCTACGAGCAGTACTTC.

This clone was picked up a small number of times. The genes are TRBV27 and TRBJ2-3; D gene uncertain. V dropped 2 bases and J dropped 5 bases, with 8 bases sitting between them. Germline V gene lookup returns CDR1 MNHEY and CDR2 SMNVEV (reference sequence). The CDR3 has 13 amino acids. CDR3 sequence: CASSLMPIDTQYF. DNA for the CDR3: TGTGCCAGCAGTTTAATGCCGATAGATACGCAGTATTTT.

This chain links TRBV10-2 with TRBJ1-2, with D possibly TRBD1 on 5 matching bases. CDR1 and CDR2 from the germline V gene are WSHSY and SAAADI. The CDR3 runs to 13 residues. V was clipped by 0 bases and J by 7 bases, with 9 bases between them. The CDR3, as DNA: TGCGCCAGCAGTGAGTCGTGGGGGTCTGGCTACACCTTC. Translated, it gives CASSESWGSGYTF.

V usage is TRBV10-3 and J usage is TRBJ1-5; 10 positions match TRBD1. Per germline, CDR1 ENHRY and CDR2 SYGVKD. Trimming removed 8 bases from V and 1 base from J; junction bases left unmatched: 2. The CDR3 covers 14 residues. The CDR3 coding sequence is TGTGCCATCGGGACAGGGGAGAGCAATCAGCCCCAGCATTTT. Translating gives CAIGTGESNQPQHF.

Only one count was recorded for this clone. The CDR3 here is CASSVGSSGNTIYF. CDR3 nucleotides: TGTGCCAGCAGCGTGGGGTCTTCTGGAAACACCATATATTTT. The chain combines TRBV11-2 with TRBJ1-3; D gene uncertain. With 5 bases removed from V and 1 base from J, the gap between germline ends came to 9 bases. CDR1 and CDR2 from the germline V gene are SGHAT and FQNNGV. The CDR3 is 14 amino acids.

The chain uses TRBV28 and TRBJ1-2; TRBD1 agrees at 10 bases. V gave up 6 bases and J gave up 6 bases; unmatched junction bases: 7. Looked up from germline, CDR1 is MDHEN and CDR2 is SYDVKM. The CDR3 has 14 amino acids. This CDR3 is CASSNPGQGNGYTF. The DNA of the CDR3 is TGTGCCAGCAGCAACCCGGGACAGGGGAATGGCTACACCTTC.

The chain recombines TRBV15 with TRBJ2-3, with D perhaps TRBD2 (5 bases). Germline V gene sequence: CDR1 LNHNV, CDR2 YYDKDF (reference sequence). The CDR3 loop spans 13 amino acids. The V end lost 3 bases, the J end lost 6 bases, and 10 bases lay between the germline ends. The CDR3 region is CATSSGLSDTQYF. Here the CDR3 DNA reads TGTGCCACCAGCAGCGGACTTTCCGATACGCAGTATTTT.

J is TRBJ2-1 and V is TRBV4-3, with 7 positions matching TRBD2. CDR1 is LGHNA, CDR2 YSLEER, per germline. The CDR3 consists of 18 residues. Trimming removed 0 bases from V and 0 bases from J; junction bases left unmatched: 8. CDR3 sequence (DNA): TGCGCCAGCAGCCAAGAATTTGACGGGAGGACCTCCTACAATGAGCAGTTCTTC. Translating it yields CASSQEFDGRTSYNEQFF.

Here the CDR3 reads CASSQDNTGGVEKLFF. The CDR3 nucleotides read TGCGCCAGCAGCCAAGACAACACAGGGGGTGTCGAAAAACTGTTTTTT. The gene calls are TRBV4-1 and TRBJ1-4; 8 positions agree with TRBD1. Germline-derived CDR1 and CDR2 are MGHRA and YSYEKL. V lost 0 bases, J lost 8 bases, and 8 bases stayed unmatched. This CDR3 has 16 residues.

The chain combines TRBV4-3 with TRBJ2-3; 7 nucleotides match TRBD1. Germline CDR1 is LGHNA and CDR2 is YSLEER. J lost 2 bases, V lost 0 bases, and 5 bases had no gene match. This CDR3 spans 16 amino acids. The CDR3 protein is CASSQDLGTDTDTQYF. The CDR3 DNA sequence: TGCGCCAGCAGCCAAGATTTGGGGACAGACACAGATACGCAGTATTTT.

The chain carries TRBV11-2 and TRBJ2-7, with D possibly being TRBD2 (5 bases). The germline V and J ends were trimmed by 5 bases and 2 bases, with 10 bases remaining between them. Germline CDR1 reads SGHAT; CDR2 reads FQNNGV. There are 13 residues in the CDR3. CDR3 protein: CASSVRDAYEQYF. The CDR3 DNA is TGTGCCAGCAGCGTACGGGATGCCTACGAGCAGTACTTC.

This clone has just a few counts. The V call is TRBV2, the J call TRBJ1-2; D remains ambiguous. The CDR3 sequence is 12 residues long. CDR1 is SNHLY, CDR2 FYNNEI, per germline. The ends were cut back, 3 bases at V and 4 bases at J, with 6 bases in the middle. CDR3 amino acids: CASSDAIYGYTF. Here the CDR3 DNA reads TGTGCCAGCAGTGACGCAATCTATGGCTACACCTTC.

The rearrangement links TRBV27 to TRBJ2-2, with D maybe TRBD2 (5 bases). V lost 4 bases to trimming and J lost 7 bases, with 19 bases between them. Germline V gene data show CDR1 as MNHEY and CDR2 as SMNVEV (reference sequence). The CDR3 has 16 residues. The CDR3 is CASSYQLVKGIGELFF. CDR3 nucleotides: TGTGCCAGCAGTTATCAACTAGTTAAGGGCATCGGGGAGCTGTTTTTT.

The V call is TRBV6-6, the J call TRBJ2-7; the D gene is possibly TRBD2 (6 bases). There are 14 residues in the CDR3. V shed 6 bases and J shed 1 base, with 13 bases lying between them. CDR1 and CDR2 (germline): MNHNY, SVGAGI (reference sequence). The CDR3 DNA reads as TGTGCCAGCAGGGACCGGGGGACTTCCTACGAGCAGTACTTC. Translated, it gives CASRDRGTSYEQYF.

The V and J genes are TRBV4-3 and TRBJ2-1; 11 bases match TRBD2. This CDR3 comprises 18 residues. Trimming cost V 0 bases and J 4 bases; bases outside gene matches: 8. Germline loops: CDR1 LGHNA, CDR2 YSLEER. The CDR3 reads CASSQDETSGSKYNEQFF. CDR3 in DNA: TGCGCCAGCAGCCAAGATGAAACTAGCGGGAGTAAGTACAATGAGCAGTTCTTC.

CDR3 in DNA: TGTGCCAGCAGCTTTTCCGGTTACGAGCAGTACTTC. Its translation: CASSFSGYEQYF. V usage is TRBV11-1 and J usage is TRBJ2-7; D call uncertain. Germline CDR1 SGHAT, CDR2 FQDESV (reference sequence). With 3 bases removed from V and 4 bases from J, the gap between germline ends came to 7 bases. The CDR3 has 12 residues.

A word on this clone: The sample holds other DNA sequences that translate to the same CDR3. The rearrangement joins TRBV11-2 to TRBJ2-7; D is undetermined. CDR3 length: 13 residues. Germline V lookup: CDR1 SGHAT, CDR2 FQNNGV. The V end lost 0 bases, the J end lost 4 bases, and 7 bases lay between the germline ends. The CDR3 DNA is TGTGCCAGCAGCTTAGATCCCGGATACGAGCAGTACTTC. Amino acid sequence: CASSLDPGYEQYF.

This chain joins TRBV19 and TRBJ2-2; D is tentatively TRBD1 or TRBD2 (6 bases each). Germline CDR1 reads LNHDA; CDR2 reads SQIVND (reference sequence). CDR3 length equals 17 residues. V lost 1 base, J lost 3 bases, and 15 bases lay in between. The CDR3 DNA follows: TGTGCCAGTAGTATAGGTCCGACGGGGGCGGACACCGGGGAGCTGTTTTTT. Encoded protein: CASSIGPTGADTGELFF.

The chain recombines TRBV29-1 with TRBJ2-2; 8 nucleotides match TRBD2. The CDR3 runs to 12 residues. The ends lost 7 bases at V and 4 bases at J; junction bases unmatched: 2. Germline CDR1 and CDR2: SQVTM and ANQGSEA. CDR3 loop: CSAAGATGELFF. CDR3 bases: TGCAGCGCAGCGGGGGCCACCGGGGAGCTGTTTTTT.

The CDR3 DNA sequence: TGTGCCAGCAGTGAAATGGCAGGGGATATGGAGACCCAGTACTTC. Its translation is CASSEMAGDMETQYF. The V gene is TRBV2, the J gene TRBJ2-5; tentative D call: TRBD1 (6 bases). Germline V gene data show CDR1 as SNHLY and CDR2 as FYNNEI. The CDR3 is 15 residues long. The ends were cut back, 2 bases at V and 5 bases at J, with 15 bases in the middle.

This clone was seen only once. The V call is TRBV11-2, the J call TRBJ2-7, with 8 bases lining up with TRBD1. V trimming: 5 bases; J trimming: 1 base; junction bases outside the gene matches: 16. CDR1 and CDR2 from the germline V gene are SGHAT and FQNNGV. This CDR3 has 18 residues. The CDR3 spells CASSHLHADREKSYEQYF. The CDR3, as DNA: TGTGCCAGCAGCCACCTCCATGCGGACAGGGAGAAATCCTACGAGCAGTACTTC.